Below, one T cell receptor beta chain is given with its context. The germline CDR1 and CDR2 sequences are MRHNA and SNTAGT. The CDR3 runs 13 residues. V lost 2 bases and J 5 bases, leaving 9 bases between the germline ends. The data belong to a study of T cells in tumors after PD-1 blockade. Only in-frame clones appear in the TCRdb table, and some are missing; sequencing was by immunoSEQ multiplex PCR. The profile covers roughly 35,000 clones, with roughly 76% appearing a single time and roughly 37% taken by the ten largest. The genes are TRBV6-4 and TRBJ1-1; D possibly corresponds to TRBD1 (6 bases). This material consisted of PBMCs, taken after anti-PD-1 treatment. This sequence originates from a human donor with basal cell carcinoma. The CDR3 DNA follows: TGTGCCAGCAGTGACGAGGGGGGGACTGAAGCTTTCTTT. Translating gives CASSDEGGTEAFF.